The source of this T cell receptor beta chain is a study of T cell responses to AZD1222 COVID-19 vaccine. Whole-study findings and limits: With two AZD1222 doses given, Spike-specific TCR breadth and depth both rose. White British people made up most donors, females outnumbered males, and clonal diversity was possibly underestimated.

Germline trimming cut 4 bases from V and 0 bases from J; bases unmatched to any gene: 3. This CDR3 is 15 amino acids long. Germline lookup yields CDR1 KGHSH and CDR2 LQKENI. The protocol was immunoSEQ multiplex PCR, while the TCRdb copy is restricted to in-frame clones and leaves out a portion. The table shows roughly 92,000 clones, with around 89% occurring only once. In regard to this clone: What it recognizes is unknown.

This TCR came from an adult in good health. The sequencing used peripheral blood, collected on day 0 of AZD1222 vaccination. This chain links TRBV18 with TRBJ1-2; TRBD1 agrees at 9 bases. Written as DNA, the CDR3 is TGTGCCAGCTCACGGGACAGGGAGACTAACTATGGCTACACCTTC. It encodes CASSRDRETNYGYTF.